This T cell receptor beta chain was sequenced for a study of blood T cell repertoires in COVID-19. Trimming removed 11 bases from V and 5 bases from J, with 11 bases in between. CDR3 length: 12 residues. Germline assignment: CDR1 KGHDR and CDR2 SFDVKD. The protocol was immunoSEQ multiplex PCR, while the TCRdb copy is restricted to in-frame clones and leaves out a portion. The data contain more than 200,000 clones, 90% of them singletons. It was during active infection that Seattle patients were enrolled and then longitudinally followed. This receptor was taken from a man aged 30-40 years with COVID-19, enrolled during active disease. The sequenced sample consisted of peripheral blood. The J gene is TRBJ1-4, the V gene TRBV24-1, with D hard to call. This CDR3 is CANTAVNEKLFF. CDR3 nucleotide sequence: TGTGCCAATACTGCTGTGAATGAAAAACTGTTTTTT.